Below are 8 T cell receptor beta chains sequenced from a single sample in a study of regulatory T cells in long-lasting Graves disease. Time point of the sample: newly diagnosed GD, antithyroid drugs for less than 3 months. PBMC RNA served as the TCR library source. Both iRepertoire HTBI primers and Arm-PCR of CDR3 regions were used to build the TCR beta libraries. TCRdb re-derived calls from the multiplex PCR reads in MiXCR, one entry per CDR3 protein. Here the sample spans more than 300,000 distinct CDR3 sequences, around 15% being singletons. The sequenced sample was peripheral blood mononuclear cells (PBMCs), obtained at new diagnosis, from a patient treated with antithyroid drugs. These receptors were taken from a female donor with Graves disease.

Ten or more counts support this clonotype. The chain uses TRBV11-3 and TRBJ2-1, with TRBD2 matching over 7 bases. Germline lookup yields CDR1 SGHNT and CDR2 YENEEA. This CDR3 comprises 16 residues. V trimming: 4 bases; J trimming: 0 bases; junction bases outside the gene matches: 6. The CDR3 protein is CASSSLAPSSYNEQFF. Here the CDR3 DNA reads TGTGCCAGCAGCTCACTAGCGCCGAGCTCCTACAATGAGCAGTTCTTC.

This clonotype has ten or more counts. The rearrangement uses TRBV12-5 and TRBJ2-3; D remains unclear. CDR1 and CDR2 (germline): LGHNT, FRNRAP. The CDR3 is 14 residues long. Deletions cut 1 base from V and 2 bases from J, with 7 bases between. The CDR3 loop is CASGLGSSTDTQYF. The CDR3 DNA reads TGTGCTAGTGGTTTGGGTTCCTCCACAGATACGCAGTATTTT. The variable domain in full, completed from reference TRBV12-5 and TRBJ2-3, reads DARVTQTPRHKVTEMGQEVTMRCQPILGHNTVFWYRQTMMQGLELLAYFRNRAPLDDSGMPKDRFSAEMPDATLATLKIQPSEPRDSAVYFCASGLGSSTDTQYFGPGTRLTVL.

The rearrangement uses TRBV30 and TRBJ1-2; TRBD1 might be the D (6 bases). Germline CDR1 and CDR2: GTSNPN and SVGIG (reference sequence). There are 15 residues in the CDR3. V lost 2 bases and J lost 6, with 19 bases in between. In nucleotides, the CDR3 is TGTGCCTGGAGTCGGTTGGGGGGCGCCAGGGATGGCTACACCTTC. This codes for CAWSRLGGARDGYTF.

This clonotype has at least ten counts. V usage is TRBV12-3 or TRBV12-4 and J usage is TRBJ2-5, with 7 positions matching TRBD2. Unmatched junction bases numbered 5, after V lost 4 bases and J lost 3 bases. CDR3 length: 14 amino acids. CDR3 sequence: CASSSPAGKETQYF. In nucleotides, the CDR3 is TGTGCCAGCAGTTCCCCAGCGGGGAAAGAGACCCAGTACTTC.

This clonotype was seen a few times. This chain uses TRBV6-2 or TRBV6-3 with TRBJ2-7; 7 bases fit TRBD2. Germline values: CDR1 MNHEY, CDR2 SVGEGT. Losses at the gene ends were 0 bases for V and 2 bases for J; bases not matched to a gene: 1. This CDR3 spans 14 amino acids. The CDR3 spells CASSYSAGAYEQYF. The CDR3 nucleotides read TGTGCCAGCAGTTACTCGGCGGGGGCCTACGAGCAGTACTTC.

This clonotype was recorded at least ten times. The V and J genes are TRBV7-2 and TRBJ2-2; no reliable D call. V was shortened by 6 bases and J by 5 bases, with 4 bases between the two germline ends. The length of the CDR3 is 11 residues. Germline CDR1 reads SGHTA; CDR2 reads FQGNSA. In DNA, the CDR3 is TGTGCCAGCAGTTTAACCGGGGAGCTGTTTTTT. It encodes CASSLTGELFF.

This clonotype turned up a few times. The chain employs TRBV20-1 and TRBJ1-6, with D hard to call. There are 18 residues in the CDR3. Germline V lookup: CDR1 DFQATT, CDR2 SNEGSKA (reference sequence). V shed 6 bases and J shed 6 bases, with 27 bases lying between them. As DNA, the CDR3 is TGCAGTGCCCTAGAGTTGGTGGGAGCCCTTAATCGTAATTCACCCCTCCACTTT. It encodes CSALELVGALNRNSPLHF.

This clonotype was counted many times. V usage is TRBV19 and J usage is TRBJ1-1; D is possibly TRBD1 (6 bases). V was cut by 7 bases and J by 4 bases, with 19 bases left in between. The CDR3 loop spans 15 amino acids. Germline V lookup: CDR1 LNHDA, CDR2 SQIVND (reference sequence). The CDR3 coding sequence is TGTGCCAGTACCCTGCAGGGGATATTGAGCACTGAAGCTTTCTTT. Amino acids: CASTLQGILSTEAFF.